Reported below is one T cell receptor beta chain. These data are taken from a study of blood T cell repertoires in COVID-19. Ages ranged from about 18 to 100 years, with residence in around 24 US areas. V lost 2 bases to trimming and J lost 8 bases; unmatched junction nucleotides: 6. Germline V gene data show CDR1 as MNHEY and CDR2 as SMNVEV (reference sequence). CDR3 length equals 15 residues. The protocol was immunoSEQ multiplex PCR, while the TCRdb copy is restricted to in-frame clones and leaves out a portion. The sample lists roughly 170,000 clones, around 73% occurring once. The chain uses TRBV27 and TRBJ2-1, with 10 bases fitting TRBD1. The specimen was PBMCs or T cells enriched from blood (not recorded which). The source is a woman aged 50 to 65 who had recovered from COVID-19. The CDR3 DNA is TGTGCCAGCAGTTTAAAAGGACAGGGGGGCGATGAGCAGTTCTTC. This gives the protein CASSLKGQGGDEQFF.